This T cell receptor (beta chain) was observed in a study of cytomegalovirus exposure and HLA in healthy donors. General observations from the study: Highest at DRB1 and lowest at HLA-C, TCR association rates differed among HLA loci in a later analysis.

The PCR used 60 Vbeta and 13 Jbeta primers. Profiled with immunoSEQ multiplex PCR; TCRdb holds only in-frame clones, not every one. The sample contains approximately 120,000 clones, around 84% of which appear only once. V was shortened by 0 bases and J by 6 bases, with 11 bases between the two germline ends. The germline CDR1 and CDR2 sequences are MGHDK and SYGVNS. This CDR3 is built from 14 residues. In its sample, this clone was seen once. Antigen specificity is unknown. The clonotype was recovered from a man aged 18 to 29 in good health and CMV-seronegative. The specimen sequenced was PBMCs. The chain joins TRBV25-1 to TRBJ1-2, with a tentative D call TRBD1 (5 bases). The CDR3: CASSEYDRAHGYTF. The CDR3 nucleotides are TGTGCCAGCAGTGAATACGACAGAGCACATGGCTACACCTTC.